The 6 T cell receptor beta chains below all came from one sample that was sequenced in a study of regulatory and conventional T cells in RAG deficiency. Profiled with immunoSEQ multiplex PCR; TCRdb holds only in-frame clones, not every one. Of more than 35,000 clones listed, more than 80% are singletons. Conventional CD4+ T cells were sorted from blood as CD25-low CD127-high cells. The data were also submitted as part of a second study, on regulatory T cells. In that study: The primer mix had 52 TRBV and 13 TRBJ primers.

Sequencing input: CD4+ effector T cells sorted from blood. The receptors derive from a human donor in good health.

The V call is TRBV5-1, the J call TRBJ2-3; D gene uncertain. The CDR3 consists of 15 residues. Between the trimmed V and J ends, which lost 0 bases and 6 bases, there was a span of 14 bases. CDR1 is SGHRS, CDR2 YFSETQ, per germline. The DNA of the CDR3 is TGCGCCAGCAGCTTGGCCCCAGCTAGACCCGATACGCAGTATTTT. Translation: CASSLAPARPDTQYF.

The rearrangement uses TRBV19 and TRBJ2-6; TRBD1 matches 7 bases. Looked up from germline, CDR1 is LNHDA and CDR2 is SQIVND (reference sequence). CDR3 length: 18 amino acids. Trimming removed 7 bases from V and 2 bases from J; junction bases left unmatched: 14. The CDR3 DNA reads TGTGCCAGTACAACTCCGGGACAGTCAAGTACTGGGGCCAACGTCCTGACTTTC. Its translation is CASTTPGQSSTGANVLTF.

The chain employs TRBV29-1 and TRBJ2-3; 7 nucleotides agree with TRBD1. Germline-derived CDR1 and CDR2 are SQVTM and ANQGSEA. The CDR3 extends over 12 amino acids. Losses at the gene ends were 4 bases for V and 3 bases for J; bases not matched to a gene: 1. Here the CDR3 DNA reads TGCAGCGTTGGACAGGGTACAGATACGCAGTATTTT. Encoded protein: CSVGQGTDTQYF.

This chain connects TRBV19 to TRBJ2-1; TRBD2 aligns across 8 bases. Per the germline V gene, CDR1 is LNHDA and CDR2 is SQIVND (reference sequence). There are 15 residues in the CDR3. Germline trimming cut 4 bases from V and 7 bases from J; bases unmatched to any gene: 9. The DNA of the CDR3 is TGTGCCAGTAGTACCCTAGCGGGCAAAGGGAATGAGCAGTTCTTC. Amino acid sequence: CASSTLAGKGNEQFF.

The V and J genes are TRBV11-2 and TRBJ2-7; D is undetermined. The CDR3 loop spans 10 amino acids. V lost 5 bases to trimming and J lost 7 bases, with 6 bases between them. Germline V CDR1 and CDR2: SGHAT, FQNNGV. The CDR3 coding sequence is TGTGCCAGCAGCGGGATTGAGCAGTACTTC. Residues: CASSGIEQYF.

V usage is TRBV18 and J usage is TRBJ1-1, with D maybe TRBD1 (5 bases). The V gene's germline CDR1 is KGHSH and CDR2 LQKENI. V was trimmed by 0 bases and J by 0 bases, leaving 11 bases between them. This CDR3 is built from 16 residues. Here the CDR3 reads CASSPPGARVNTEAFF. The DNA of the CDR3 is TGTGCCAGCTCACCACCAGGTGCCAGGGTGAACACTGAAGCTTTCTTT. The complete variable domain, with remaining parts taken from reference TRBV18 and TRBJ1-1, reads NAGVMQNPRHLVRRRGQEARLRCSPMKGHSHVYWYRQLPEEGLKFMVYLQKENIIDESGMPKERFSAEFPKEGPSILRIQQVVRGDSAAYFCASSPPGARVNTEAFFGQGTRLTVV.